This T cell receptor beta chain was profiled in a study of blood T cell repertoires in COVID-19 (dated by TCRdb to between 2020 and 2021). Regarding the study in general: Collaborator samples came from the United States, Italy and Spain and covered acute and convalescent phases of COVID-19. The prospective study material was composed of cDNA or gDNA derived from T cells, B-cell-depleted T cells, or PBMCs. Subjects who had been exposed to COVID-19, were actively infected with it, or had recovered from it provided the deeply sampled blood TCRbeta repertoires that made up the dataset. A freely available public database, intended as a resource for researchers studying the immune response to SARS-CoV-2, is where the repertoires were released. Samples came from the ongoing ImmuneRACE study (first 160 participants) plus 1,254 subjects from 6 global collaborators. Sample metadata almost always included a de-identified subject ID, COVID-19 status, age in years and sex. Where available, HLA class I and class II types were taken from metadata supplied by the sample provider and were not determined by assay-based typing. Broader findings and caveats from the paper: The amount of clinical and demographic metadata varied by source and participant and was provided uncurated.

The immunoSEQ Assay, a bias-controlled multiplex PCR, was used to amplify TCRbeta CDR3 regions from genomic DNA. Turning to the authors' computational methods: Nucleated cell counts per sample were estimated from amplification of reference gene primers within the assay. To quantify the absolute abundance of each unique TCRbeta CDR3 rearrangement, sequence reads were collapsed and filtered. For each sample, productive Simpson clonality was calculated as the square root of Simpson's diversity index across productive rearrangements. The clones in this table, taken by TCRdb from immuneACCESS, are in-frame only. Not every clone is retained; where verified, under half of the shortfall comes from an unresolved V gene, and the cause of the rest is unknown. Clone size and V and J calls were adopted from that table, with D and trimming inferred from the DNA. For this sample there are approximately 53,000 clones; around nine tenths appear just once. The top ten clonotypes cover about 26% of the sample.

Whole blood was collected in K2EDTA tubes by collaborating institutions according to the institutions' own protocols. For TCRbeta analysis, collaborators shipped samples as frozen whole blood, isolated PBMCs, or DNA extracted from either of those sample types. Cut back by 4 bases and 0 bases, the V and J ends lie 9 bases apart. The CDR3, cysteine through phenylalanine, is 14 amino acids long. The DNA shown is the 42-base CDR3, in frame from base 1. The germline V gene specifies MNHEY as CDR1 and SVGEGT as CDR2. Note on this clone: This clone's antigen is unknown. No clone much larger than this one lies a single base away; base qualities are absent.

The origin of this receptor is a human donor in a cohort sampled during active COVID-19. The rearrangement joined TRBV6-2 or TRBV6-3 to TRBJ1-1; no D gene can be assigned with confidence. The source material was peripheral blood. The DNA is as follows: TGTGCCAGCAGTTTTGGCAGTATGAACACTGAAGCTTTCTTT. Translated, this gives CASSFGSMNTEAFF.